Sequencing of this T cell receptor (beta chain) was carried out in a study of blood T cell repertoires in COVID-19 (dated by TCRdb to 2018 to 2021). Study-wide context: Samples covering the acute and convalescent phases of COVID-19 were provided by collaborators in the United States, Italy and Spain. The material from the prospective study consisted of cDNA or gDNA derived from T cells, B-cell-depleted T cells, or PBMCs. Deeply sampled blood TCRbeta repertoires from subjects exposed to, actively infected with, or recovered from COVID-19 were included in the dataset. The repertoires were made available in a free public database intended to serve as a resource for research on the immune response to SARS-CoV-2. The samples were drawn from the first 160 participants of the ongoing ImmuneRACE study and from some 1,300 subjects provided by 6 global collaborators. Sample metadata almost always included a de-identified subject ID, COVID-19 status, age in years and sex. Where available, HLA class I and class II types were taken from metadata supplied by the sample provider and were not determined by assay-based typing. Broader findings and caveats from the paper: The quantity of clinical and demographic metadata differed by source and by participant and was supplied without curation.

Each collaborating institution followed its own protocols to collect whole blood in K2EDTA tubes. Collaborator samples were shipped for TCRbeta analysis as frozen whole blood, isolated PBMCs, or DNA extracted from either sample type. Details on this clone: Its antigen is not yet known. No much larger clonotype is one base removed from it; base qualities were not supplied.

TCRbeta CDR3 regions were amplified from genomic DNA by means of the immunoSEQ Assay, a bias-controlled multiplex PCR. As for the original processing: The number of nucleated cells in each sample was estimated from the amplification of reference gene primers within the assay. To quantify the absolute abundance of each unique TCRbeta CDR3 rearrangement, sequence reads were collapsed and filtered. For each sample, productive Simpson clonality was calculated as the square root of Simpson's diversity index over productive rearrangements. The table comes from immuneACCESS by way of TCRdb, which keeps in-frame sequences with V and J called. Part of the clones is missing from these tables; in studies checked, under half for an unresolved V gene and the rest for unknown reasons. The V and J calls and clone size were taken over from that table, and D and trimming were inferred from the DNA. A total of roughly 60,000 clones appear in this sample, roughly 87% of them only once. Of the sample, 3.5% is held by the ten largest clones.

Per the germline V gene (reference sequence), LNHDA is the CDR1 and SQIVND is the CDR2. V is pared back by 7 bases and J by 2 bases, with 15 bases lying between the germline termini. The CDR3 contains 15 residues, cysteine and phenylalanine counted. CDR3 DNA is the only sequence kept; it has 45 bases, read in frame from the first base. In this chain, TRBV19 is recombined with TRBJ1-5; TRBD1 is a possible D gene, resting on 5 matching bases. Sequenced input: peripheral blood. This receptor was identified in a man aged 50 to 60 with active COVID-19. The DNA sequence is as follows: TGTGCCAGTATGAAGGGAACGGGGGGCAATCAGCCCCAGCATTTT. Its protein product is CASMKGTGGNQPQHF.